The source of this TCR beta chain is a study of blood T cell repertoires in COVID-19. Study-level information: COVID-19 samples collected from the United States, Italy and Spain covered acute and convalescent phases. In each case, the material was cDNA or gDNA derived from T cells, B-cell-depleted T cells, or PBMCs.

The germline CDR1 and CDR2 sequences are KGHSH and LQKENI. J lost 7 bases, V lost 3 bases, and 4 bases had no gene match. CDR3 length: 14 residues. Participant-reported clinical history was the basis for cohort assignment. The table came from immunoSEQ multiplex PCR; TCRdb's copy has only in-frame clones and leaves some out. The sample includes some 300,000 clones, over 85% of them seen just once. The chain links TRBV18 to TRBJ2-1, with 9 nucleotides matching TRBD2. This TCR was sampled from a woman in her thirties who had recovered from COVID-19. Sequencing was carried out using PBMCs or T cells enriched from blood (not recorded which). This chain's CDR3 is CASSPGLASNEQFF. Here the CDR3 DNA reads TGTGCCAGCTCACCCGGACTAGCGAGTAATGAGCAGTTCTTC. Full variable domain (missing parts from reference TRBV18 and TRBJ2-1): NAGVMQNPRHLVRRRGQEARLRCSPMKGHSHVYWYRQLPEEGLKFMVYLQKENIIDESGMPKERFSAEFPKEGPSILRIQQVVRGDSAAYFCASSPGLASNEQFFGPGTRLTVL.